These 30 T cell receptor beta chains originate from one sample sequenced in a study of T cell repertoires in aging, cancer and after chemotherapy. Multiplex touch-down PCR with TRB-A/B primers amplified rearranged V-D-J TRB sequences. TCRdb independently ran MiXCR on the multiplex PCR reads; one entry per CDR3 protein. The top ten hold 7.5% to 8% of the sample, which has some 5,200 distinct CDR3 sequences, 20% to 30% seen once. Amplification of TCR beta used genomic DNA extracted from peripheral blood. The sequenced sample was blood. Receptors originate from a human donor in good health.

In the case of this clonotype: This may arise from a read error, as a much more abundant clone is one base away. This chain links TRBV6-4 with TRBJ2-6; 7 nucleotides line up with TRBD2. The junction had 1 base not matched to a gene; V was cut back by 2 bases and J by 0 bases. CDR1 is MRHNA and CDR2 is SNTAGT in the germline V gene. The CDR3 is 16 residues long. The CDR3 DNA is TGTGCCAGCAGTGACACGGGGGGCTCTGGGGCCAACGTCCTGACTTTC. Amino acid sequence: CASSDTGGSGANVLTF.

This clonotype was recorded once. A much larger clone is a single base away; this may be a read error. V is TRBV5-5 and J is TRBJ2-5; TRBD2 matches 8 bases. Losses at the gene ends were 4 bases for V and 2 bases for J; bases not matched to a gene: 13. CDR1 SGHKS and CDR2 YYEKEE come from the germline V gene (reference sequence). The length of the CDR3 is 17 residues. In DNA form, the CDR3 reads TGTGCCAGCAGCCCCCCCCATACTAGCGGTCTGCAAGAGACCCAGTACTTC. As protein: CASSPPHTSGLQETQYF.

In its sample, this clonotype was seen a few times. CDR3 sequence: CASSQQARTNEKLFF. CDR3 DNA sequence: TGTGCCAGTAGCCAACAGGCGAGAACTAATGAAAAACTGTTTTTT. The chain joins TRBV19 to TRBJ1-4; D is perhaps TRBD1 (5 bases). With 6 bases removed from V and 1 base from J, the gap between germline ends came to 12 bases. The germline V gene encodes CDR1 LNHDA and CDR2 SQIVND (reference sequence). The CDR3 is 15 residues long. The full variable domain, completed using reference TRBV19 and TRBJ1-4, is DGGITQSPKYLFRKEGQNVTLSCEQNLNHDAMYWYRQDPGQGLRLIYYSQIVNDFQKGDIAEGYSVSREKKESFPLTVTSAQKNPTAFYLCASSQQARTNEKLFFGSGTQLSVL.

About this clonotype itself: This could be a read error, since a much larger clone is one nucleotide away. Because it lacks the conserved phenylalanine or tryptophan at the end, this CDR3 is likely a read error. The J gene is TRBJ1-4, the V gene TRBV30; no definite D call. The CDR3 has 12 amino acids. Per germline, CDR1 GTSNPN and CDR2 SVGIG (reference sequence). Trimming removed 3 bases at V and 8 bases at J, with 10 bases between. In DNA form, the CDR3 reads TGTGCCTGGAGGCGAGGGAGGGAAAAACTGTTTTAT. It translates to CAWRRGREKLFY.

V gene TRBV30 combines with J gene TRBJ2-1, with D perhaps TRBD2 (7 bases). The CDR3 is 15 residues long. Between the trimmed V and J ends, which lost 3 bases and 3 bases, there was a span of 15 bases. Germline V gene data show CDR1 as GTSNPN and CDR2 as SVGIG (reference sequence). In DNA form, the CDR3 reads TGTGCCTGGAGCGCAGGGGAGGGGGGCTACAATGAGCAGTTCTTC. As protein: CAWSAGEGGYNEQFF. Full variable domain (rest looked up from reference TRBV30 and TRBJ2-1): SQTIHQWPATLVQPVGSPLSLECTVEGTSNPNLYWYRQAAGRGLQLLFYSVGIGQISSEVPQNLSASRPQDRQFILSSKKLLLSDSGFYLCAWSAGEGGYNEQFFGPGTRLTVL.

This chain links TRBV29-1 with TRBJ1-2; tentative D call: TRBD1 (6 bases). The CDR3 sequence is 14 residues long. Germline V gene lookup returns CDR1 SQVTM and CDR2 ANQGSEA. The V and J ends lost 0 bases and 5 bases respectively, with 13 bases between them. The CDR3 coding sequence is TGCAGCGTTGAAGATAGGGGGGGAGGTTATGGCTACACCTTC. Amino acid sequence: CSVEDRGGGYGYTF.

This clonotype is classed as medium-sized (0.01 to 0.1%). The rearrangement links TRBV30 to TRBJ2-1, with 10 bases aligning to TRBD2. Germline V gene data show CDR1 as GTSNPN and CDR2 as SVGIG (reference sequence). This CDR3 spans 17 amino acids. Unmatched junction bases numbered 10, after V lost 2 bases and J lost 3 bases. Here the CDR3 DNA reads TGTGCCTGGAGTACTGTAAGGGTAGCGGGGGGCTACAATGAGCAGTTCTTC. The encoded protein is CAWSTVRVAGGYNEQFF.

V gene TRBV28 combines with J gene TRBJ1-5; D gene ambiguous. The CDR3 loop spans 14 amino acids. Germline values: CDR1 MDHEN, CDR2 SYDVKM. Trimming pared 4 bases from V and 0 bases from J, leaving 7 bases between. In DNA form, the CDR3 reads TGTGCCAGCAGTTACGGGAATAGCAATCAGCCCCAGCATTTT. It is translated as CASSYGNSNQPQHF. The whole variable domain, remainder taken from reference TRBV28 and TRBJ1-5, is DVKVTQSSRYLVKRTGEKVFLECVQDMDHENMFWYRQDPGLGLRLIYFSYDVKMKEKGDIPEGYSVSREKKERFSLILESASTNQTSMYLCASSYGNSNQPQHFGDGTRLSIL.

This clonotype was recorded a few times. This chain connects TRBV20-1 to TRBJ2-5; a weak D match, TRBD1 (7 bases). CDR3 length: 14 amino acids. V gave up 5 bases and J gave up 4 bases, with 17 bases separating them. Germline lookup yields CDR1 DFQATT and CDR2 SNEGSKA (reference sequence). The CDR3 DNA is TGCAGTGCTCCAACTGGACAGGAGGGAGAGACCCAGTACTTC. Amino acids: CSAPTGQEGETQYF.

The rearrangement uses TRBV28 and TRBJ2-5; D is undetermined. Trimming cost V 6 bases and J 2 bases, with 7 bases left between them. The CDR3 totals 12 residues. Germline lookup yields CDR1 MDHEN and CDR2 SYDVKM. In nucleotides, the CDR3 is TGTGCCAGCAGCCAAGATCAAGAGACCCAGTACTTC. This sequence encodes CASSQDQETQYF.

This clonotype is medium-sized in the sample. The chain recombines TRBV6-1 with TRBJ2-1; no firm D call. Trimming took 2 bases from V and 3 from J, leaving 8 bases between them. CDR1 is MNHNS, CDR2 SASEGT, per germline. The CDR3 runs 14 residues. CDR3 region: CASSEPDGYNEQFF. As DNA, the CDR3 is TGTGCCAGCAGTGAACCGGACGGCTACAATGAGCAGTTCTTC.

This clonotype is medium-sized within its sample. The V and J genes are TRBV30 and TRBJ1-1, with 7 bases that match TRBD1. This CDR3 spans 17 amino acids. The V and J ends lost 2 bases and 1 base, in that order; junction bases with no gene match: 13. The germline V gene has CDR1 GTSNPN and CDR2 SVGIG (reference sequence). The CDR3 is CAWSSGTAKSRNTEAFF. Written as DNA, the CDR3 is TGTGCCTGGAGTTCCGGGACAGCGAAGTCGAGGAACACTGAAGCTTTCTTT.

By share, this clonotype counts as medium-sized (0.01 to 0.1%). V and J are TRBV12-3 or TRBV12-4 and TRBJ2-3, with 8 nucleotides matching TRBD1. V trimming: 5 bases; J trimming: 4 bases; junction bases outside the gene matches: 8. CDR3 length: 15 residues. CDR3 residues: CASSGGQVRADTQYF. The CDR3 nucleotides read TGTGCCAGCAGTGGGGGACAGGTGAGGGCAGATACGCAGTATTTT.

This clonotype was seen a handful of times. The rearrangement links TRBV5-1 to TRBJ1-1, with D perhaps matching TRBD1 (5 bases). Germline CDR1 and CDR2: SGHRS and YFSETQ. This CDR3 is built from 13 residues. V dropped 4 bases and J dropped 5 bases, with 12 bases sitting between them. CDR3 region: CASSLRDGTEAFF. CDR3 nucleotides: TGCGCCAGCAGCCTACGGGACGGGACTGAAGCTTTCTTT.

By share, this clonotype counts as medium-sized. The chain recombines TRBV29-1 with TRBJ2-5; 8 nucleotides align to TRBD1. The CDR3 runs to 14 residues. The V gene's germline CDR1 is SQVTM and CDR2 ANQGSEA. J gave up 0 bases and V 6 bases, and 6 bases lay outside the gene matches. This CDR3 is CSVPTQGDQETQYF. The CDR3 nucleotides read TGCAGCGTCCCGACACAGGGGGACCAAGAGACCCAGTACTTC.

This clonotype showed up just a few times. The chain combines TRBV7-9 with TRBJ2-3; 8 bases are shared with TRBD1. This CDR3 comprises 15 residues. Looked up from germline, CDR1 is SEHNR and CDR2 is FQNEAQ (reference sequence). V lost 5 bases, J lost 0 bases, and 4 bases stayed unmatched. In nucleotides, the CDR3 is TGTGCCAGCAGCGGCTGGACAGGGAGCACAGATACGCAGTATTTT. Translated, it gives CASSGWTGSTDTQYF.

In this sample, this clonotype is medium-sized. The CDR3 protein is CASSIGSAHHTDTQYF. The CDR3 DNA follows: TGTGCCAGTAGTATAGGATCGGCACACCACACAGATACGCAGTATTTT. The chain has TRBV19 and TRBJ2-3; no clear D. CDR1 and CDR2 from the germline V gene are LNHDA and SQIVND (reference sequence). V shed 1 base and J shed 2 bases, with 13 bases lying between them. CDR3 size: 16 residues.

This clonotype ranks as medium-sized. The rearrangement uses TRBV6-1 and TRBJ2-1; perhaps TRBD2 as D (5 bases). The CDR3 length is 13 residues. Germline lookup yields CDR1 MNHNS and CDR2 SASEGT. Between the trimmed V and J ends, which lost 7 bases and 1 base, there was a span of 8 bases. The CDR3 nucleotides read TGTGCCAGCAACACGGGATCCTACAATGAGCAGTTCTTC. It encodes CASNTGSYNEQFF.

The V call is TRBV20-1, the J call TRBJ1-6, with a tentative D call TRBD1 (5 bases). CDR3 size: 14 residues. Germline V gene lookup returns CDR1 DFQATT and CDR2 SNEGSKA (reference sequence). The V and J ends lost 5 bases and 6 bases respectively, with 14 bases between them. The CDR3: CSAGTGLSNSPLHF. DNA of the CDR3: TGCAGTGCTGGGACGGGGCTTTCTAATTCACCCCTCCACTTT.

This clonotype is judged medium-sized. The rearrangement uses TRBV30 and TRBJ2-2; D is uncertain. Germline CDR1 GTSNPN, CDR2 SVGIG (reference sequence). V was clipped by 0 bases and J by 4 bases, with 6 bases between them. The CDR3 is 13 amino acids. CDR3 residues: CAWSVGITGELFF. In nucleotides, the CDR3 is TGTGCCTGGAGTGTGGGGATCACCGGGGAGCTGTTTTTT.

This chain connects TRBV14 to TRBJ1-6; weak D call: TRBD1 (6 bases). The CDR3 runs 16 residues. The V and J ends lost 5 bases and 4 bases respectively, with 15 bases between them. CDR1 and CDR2 from the germline V gene are SGHDN and FVKESK. CDR3 in DNA: TGTGCCAGCAGCTTCGGACAGCCTGTTTATAATTCACCCCTCCACTTT. Translated: CASSFGQPVYNSPLHF.

This clonotype was picked up a small number of times. The CDR3 nucleotides read TGTGCCAGCAGCCAAGAGGGTAGTGAGACCCAGTACTTC. It yields the protein CASSQEGSETQYF. The V call is TRBV4-2, the J call TRBJ2-5; D call uncertain. With 0 bases removed from V and 5 bases from J, the gap between germline ends came to 7 bases. The CDR3 sequence is 13 residues long. The germline V gene has CDR1 LGHNA and CDR2 YNFKEQ.

This clonotype was seen only a few times. The V call is TRBV7-9, the J call TRBJ2-2; maybe TRBD1 (6 bases). The germline V and J ends were trimmed by 2 bases and 0 bases, with 10 bases remaining between them. Germline V CDR1 and CDR2: SEHNR, FQNEAQ (reference sequence). The CDR3 length is 16 residues. CDR3 coding DNA: TGTGCCAGCAGCTTAAAAACAGGGTCGAACACCGGGGAGCTGTTTTTT. This translates into CASSLKTGSNTGELFF.

Within the sample, this clonotype is medium-sized. J is TRBJ1-3 and V is TRBV6-6; TRBD1 agrees at 9 bases. This CDR3 region has 16 residues. The germline V gene encodes CDR1 MNHNY and CDR2 SVGAGI (reference sequence). The V gene end was trimmed by 5 bases and the J gene end by 2 bases; junction bases not matched to a gene: 7. DNA of the CDR3: TGTGCCAGCAGTCCGGGACAGGGTACGACTGGAAACACCATATATTTT. Translation gives CASSPGQGTTGNTIYF.

To note about this clonotype: A much larger clone sits a single nucleotide away, making a read error possible. The CDR3 DNA reads as TGTGCCAGCAGTTTTTGGAAAGGGACGAGGACTGAAGCTTTCTTT. It encodes CASSFWKGTRTEAFF. This rearrangement joins TRBV6-5 to TRBJ1-1; possibly TRBD1 for D (5 bases). Between the trimmed V and J ends, which lost 4 bases and 5 bases, there was a span of 17 bases. The CDR3 totals 15 residues. The germline gives CDR1 MNHEY, CDR2 SVGAGI.

The rearrangement uses TRBV5-1 and TRBJ1-2; D is unresolved. V shed 4 bases and J shed 5 bases, with 21 bases lying between them. This CDR3 region has 16 residues. Germline V gene data show CDR1 as SGHRS and CDR2 as YFSETQ. CDR3 residues: CASSPLPKGTRYGYTF. For the CDR3, the DNA is TGCGCCAGCAGCCCTTTGCCAAAGGGAACACGGTATGGCTACACCTTC. The full variable domain, with the rest looked up from reference TRBV5-1 and TRBJ1-2, is KAGVTQTPRYLIKTRGQQVTLSCSPISGHRSVSWYQQTPGQGLQFLFEYFSETQRNKGNFPGRFSGRQFSNSRSEMNVSTLELGDSALYLCASSPLPKGTRYGYTFGSGTRLTVV.

This clonotype was counted between two and nine times. This chain joins TRBV7-9 and TRBJ2-7; D gene ambiguous. V was clipped by 2 bases and J by 7 bases, with 12 bases between them. The germline gives CDR1 SEHNR, CDR2 FQNEAQ (reference sequence). The CDR3 has 13 amino acids. The CDR3: CASSLLDRQEQYF. The CDR3 DNA is TGTGCCAGCAGCTTACTCGATAGACAAGAGCAGTACTTC. The full variable domain, in which reference TRBV7-9 and TRBJ2-7 provide the parts outside the CDR3, is DTGVSQNPRHKITKRGQNVTFRCDPISEHNRLYWYRQTLGQGPEFLTYFQNEAQLEKSRLLSDRFSAERPKGSFSTLEIQRTEQGDSAMYLCASSLLDRQEQYFGPGTRLTVT.

V usage is TRBV5-1 and J usage is TRBJ2-1; TRBD2 agrees at 14 bases. CDR1 and CDR2 from the germline V gene are SGHRS and YFSETQ. The CDR3 contains 17 residues. Germline trimming cut 3 bases from V and 8 bases from J; bases unmatched to any gene: 10. The CDR3 coding sequence is TGCGCCAGCAGCTGGACCGGGACTAGCGGGAGTAGGGATGAGCAGTTCTTC. Translating gives CASSWTGTSGSRDEQFF. Supplemented by reference TRBV5-1 and TRBJ2-1, the full variable domain reads KAGVTQTPRYLIKTRGQQVTLSCSPISGHRSVSWYQQTPGQGLQFLFEYFSETQRNKGNFPGRFSGRQFSNSRSEMNVSTLELGDSALYLCASSWTGTSGSRDEQFFGPGTRLTVL.

The chain has TRBV20-1 and TRBJ2-4; 14 bases align to TRBD2. The CDR3 totals 18 residues. Trimming removed 1 base from V and 0 bases from J; junction bases left unmatched: 5. Germline loops: CDR1 DFQATT, CDR2 SNEGSKA (reference sequence). CDR3 region: CSARAGTSGSGAKNIQYF. CDR3 bases: TGCAGTGCTAGAGCCGGGACTAGCGGGAGTGGAGCCAAAAACATTCAGTACTTC.

The chain joins TRBV29-1 to TRBJ1-2; 9 bases fit TRBD1. The CDR3 sequence is 11 residues long. Germline V gene sequence: CDR1 SQVTM, CDR2 ANQGSEA. After removal of 4 bases from V and 7 bases from J, the junction contained 1 base not matched to a gene. CDR3 sequence reads: CSVGTGVGYTF. The CDR3 region has the DNA TGCAGCGTTGGGACAGGGGTTGGCTACACCTTC.